The clone carrying this T cell receptor beta chain appeared a single time. The data derive from a study of cytomegalovirus exposure and HLA in healthy donors. Primers included in the PCR were 60 Vbeta and 13 Jbeta primers. Profiling relied on immunoSEQ multiplex PCR, and the TCRdb table lists in-frame clones only, not all of them. The data show roughly 120,000 clones, 65% to 80% seen once. When sampled, the donors appeared nominally healthy, though they likely had unrecorded immune exposures. Between the trimmed V and J ends, which lost 4 bases and 4 bases, there was a span of 14 bases. The length of the CDR3 is 15 residues. The germline gives CDR1 SGHRS, CDR2 YFSETQ.

The chain carries TRBV5-1 and TRBJ1-4; D may be TRBD1 (6 bases). The receptor comes from a woman in her 40s in good health and CMV-seropositive. What was sequenced was PBMCs. CDR3 nucleotide sequence: TGCGCCAGCAGCCCTGCAGGGGCGATTAATGAAAAACTGTTTTTT. As protein: CASSPAGAINEKLFF.